This T cell receptor (beta chain) was captured by sequencing in a study of cytomegalovirus exposure and HLA in healthy donors listed by TCRdb under 2017. About the full investigation: According to an earlier analysis of a few hundred of the donors, 150 million to 200 million T cells yielded 120 million or so unique TCR beta sequences and approximately 300 Gb of sequence data. About 300 gigabases of sequencing data and 70 million to 85 million unique TCR sequences were included in an early release covering about 620 HLA-typed donors. Of the roughly 410 genotyped donors, less than 85% were placed in the genetic ancestry cluster associated with self-reported Caucasian donors. The study was designed to test whether signatures of past pathogen exposure could be identified by cataloging public T cell receptors. Using immunosequencing, the study profiled T cell repertoires from around 670 subjects and related those repertoires to cytomegalovirus serostatus. In addition to the first cohort of roughly 670 subjects, a separate validation cohort of 120 different subjects was used. The study combined high-throughput TCR immunosequencing, statistical association of individual TCRs with disease status, and machine learning to predict cytomegalovirus infection status. A later analysis re-examined previously published TCR beta repertoires from more than 550 donors and added high-resolution HLA genotyping to investigate patterns of TCR occurrence. Rather than drawing on any new phenotypic data, the later analysis identified candidate immune exposures from TCR beta sequences and the way those sequences occurred across donors. An earlier analysis of some 600 of the donors applied high-throughput TCR beta sequencing to assess whether each TCR beta V gene segment acted as functional or pseudogenic. Donor age, sex, ethnicity and CMV serostatus were compiled together with the repertoire data. Genome-wide SNP genotypes for about 55% of the 666 donors were used in a later genetic analysis, which treated that subset as a discovery cohort. All discovery cohort repertoires had been generated using a single sequencing platform. Both class I and class II loci were covered by HLA typing, at four-digit resolution. Typing coverage varied by locus: roughly 629-640 donors for A, B, C, DRB1 and DQB1; some 520 for DQA1; nearly 610 for DPA1; 450 to 480 for DPB1. Several DR-DQ haplotypes were handled as single units for association and clustering because linkage in the cohort was strong. On average, 235,054 unique TCR beta nucleotide sequences were sequenced per donor among a few hundred genotyped donors of the cohort, with around 19% of those sequences being non-productive.

The library was obtained by the immunoSEQ multiplex PCR assay. For the multiplex PCR, a mixture combining 60 forward primers for TCR Vbeta segments and 13 reverse primers for TCR Jbeta segments was used. The CDR3 region of rearranged TCR beta genes was amplified from genomic DNA with a multiplex PCR assay. On the Illumina HiSeq System, the amplified TCR beta libraries were sequenced as 87-base-pair reads. In the source study's methods: In a later analysis, 77 million or so unique TCR beta chains were counted across the approximately 640 repertoires, and roughly 9.9 million of these chains were shared by at least two donors. A nearest-neighbor algorithm error-corrected the raw reads and collapsed the reads into unique sequences, merging closely related sequences to remove PCR and sequencing errors. Alignment of CDR3 sequences to IMGT reference sequences was used to assign V, D and J gene segments. For a sequence to be retained, at least a six-nucleotide match to both a V gene segment and a J gene segment was required. A rearrangement counted as productive if the CDR3 had no stop codons and remained in frame with V and J, and every other rearrangement counted as non-productive. CDR3 was defined according to IMGT convention as the region running from the second conserved V-encoded cysteine to the conserved J-encoded phenylalanine. In an earlier analysis of roughly 610 of the donors, sequences lacking an unambiguous match to a single V gene segment were excluded. In an earlier analysis of approximately 590 of the donors, V segments were called functional above 56.7% productive rearrangements and were called segregating when the between-donor standard deviation exceeded 5%. A statistical classification framework was built for diagnosing cytomegalovirus status from the catalog of TCR beta chain sequences. In a later analysis, V and J genes were assigned by comparing TCR nucleotide sequences against IMGT/GENE-DB human TR gene sequences. Using the TCRdist pipeline, a later analysis assigned CDR3 sequences along with most-parsimonious VDJ recombination scenarios. In a later analysis, every TCR beta chain was defined by the combination of its CDR3 amino acid sequence and its V-gene family, and reads without a unique V-gene family were dropped. To address suspected cross-contamination and a sequencing artifact, a later analysis removed a few hundred highly shared, low-generation-probability nucleotide sequences. In a later analysis, a clonal expansion index for each public chain was calculated from normalized within-repertoire ranks of inferred template counts. Generation probabilities in a later analysis came from a VDJ recombination model fitted to out-of-frame rearrangements, and those results were checked against IGoR. A later analysis scored TCR-TCR, TCR-HLA and TCR-CMV co-occurrence with hypergeometric tests, applying a repertoire-size bias correction to TCR pairs. In a later analysis, false discovery rates were estimated by permuting HLA or CMV assignments 20 times. In a later analysis, co-occurring TCRs were grouped using DBSCAN, and TCRdist sequence similarity was added for clustering within HLA-allele-positive subsets. Co-occurrence clustering excluded repertoires with fewer than 30,000 or more than 120,000 public chains, plus five with anomalous nucleotide sharing. TCRdb took this table from immuneACCESS and kept in-frame rearrangements with V and J called. Such tables lack part of the clones; where checked against another copy, unresolved V genes explain under half of the gap, and the rest is unexplained. D and trimming were read from the DNA, whereas the V and J calls and clone size are those reported in that table. Recorded for this sample are approximately 190,000 clones; around 84% of them occurred a single time. The ten largest clones represent approximately 2.4% of the sample.

Trimming at the junction amounts to 4 bases on V and 5 bases on J, and the germline ends lie 19 bases apart. Via the germline V gene, CDR1 is SGHRS and CDR2 YFSETQ. From cysteine to phenylalanine, the CDR3 is 15 amino acids long. The CDR3 DNA has 45 bases and is translated from base 1. The paper's findings and limits, for the study overall: The cohort was sequenced for TCR beta chains only, and without alpha or paired-chain data the features that could be detected were limited. A total of 150 to 200 TCR beta chains were listed by the study as associated with cytomegalovirus. Because counts were too low, approximately 18 rarely observed V segments, including chromosome 9 orphons, were excluded from the earlier analysis of a few hundred of the donors. The classifier was reported to diagnose cytomegalovirus status with high specificity and sensitivity in both the original and validation cohorts. In a later analysis, HLA-associated TCR beta chains showed more clonal expansion and lower generation probabilities than non-associated chains that were equally common. A cluster of highly shared sequence variants was judged likely to be a technical artifact of the sequencing pipeline. According to a later analysis, most CMV-associated TCR beta chains appeared to be HLA-restricted, and the HLA associations seemed to be driven largely by CMV exposure. According to a later analysis, parvovirus B19, influenza, CMV and Epstein-Barr virus appeared linked to several top co-occurrence clusters. A further reported finding was that TCR beta sequences accurately predicted the HLA-A and HLA-B alleles for most subjects in the first cohort. Roughly uniform sequencing depth across donors was assumed in presence/absence analyses, although this assumption may not hold. Because HLA typing was missing for some donors at each locus, association tests included only the typed subset. Compared with the approximately 670-donor mean, donors in an Asian-associated ancestry cluster had fewer N-insertions in productive TCRs, according to a later genetic analysis. Most TCR sequences were seen in very few donors, while some public TCRs were found in many individuals. Linkage disequilibrium might explain the correlated functional status among segregating V segments, but an unknown experimental factor could not be excluded. In a later analysis, TCR association rates were found to vary across HLA loci, with the most associated TCRs seen for DRB1 alleles and the fewest for HLA-C alleles. For the cohort, immune exposure information was limited to CMV serostatus. When HLA alleles, especially DR and DQ, strongly co-occurred, TCR associations were difficult to assign to individual alleles. At a false discovery rate of 0.05, a later analysis linked 15,000 to 20,000 TCR beta sequences to specific HLA alleles. An association between a missense DCLRE1C variant and V-gene and J-gene trimming of TCR beta chains was found in a later genetic analysis and replicated in an independent cohort. In vitro tests confirmed that a few of the cytomegalovirus-associated TCR beta chains recognize cytomegalovirus antigens. Because the 87-base-pair reads could not distinguish some IMGT-functional V segments, including TRBV6-2 and TRBV6-3, those segments were excluded. In an earlier analysis of 587 of the donors, most TCR beta V segments were observed in productive rearrangements about 90% or about 30% of the time, broadly matching IMGT annotations. It was suggested by the authors that the approach could potentially be generalized to other disease states and immunological phenotypes.

The cohort was made up of 666 healthy bone marrow donors. At the time of sampling, all cohort members were nominally healthy, though unrecorded immune exposures were likely present. The donor tested CMV seropositive, placing the donor among the 250 to 350 seropositive members of the cohort. Every donor gave a peripheral blood sample, and the peripheral blood mononuclear cells from that sample were used for TCR beta sequencing. The Qiagen DNeasy Blood Extraction Kit was used to extract genomic DNA from the blood cell samples. As regards this clone: Its antigen target is currently unknown. Within one base of it there is no much larger clone, and no base qualities were kept.

This TCR derives from a woman aged 45-60 years in good health and CMV-seropositive. The chain joins TRBV5-1 to TRBJ2-7, and perhaps TRBD2 as D gene, on 5 matching bases. The sequenced material came from PBMCs. The CDR3 protein: CASSRSGDHSNEQYF. In nucleotides, the sequence is TGCGCCAGCAGCAGGTCCGGGGATCACTCAAACGAGCAGTACTTC.